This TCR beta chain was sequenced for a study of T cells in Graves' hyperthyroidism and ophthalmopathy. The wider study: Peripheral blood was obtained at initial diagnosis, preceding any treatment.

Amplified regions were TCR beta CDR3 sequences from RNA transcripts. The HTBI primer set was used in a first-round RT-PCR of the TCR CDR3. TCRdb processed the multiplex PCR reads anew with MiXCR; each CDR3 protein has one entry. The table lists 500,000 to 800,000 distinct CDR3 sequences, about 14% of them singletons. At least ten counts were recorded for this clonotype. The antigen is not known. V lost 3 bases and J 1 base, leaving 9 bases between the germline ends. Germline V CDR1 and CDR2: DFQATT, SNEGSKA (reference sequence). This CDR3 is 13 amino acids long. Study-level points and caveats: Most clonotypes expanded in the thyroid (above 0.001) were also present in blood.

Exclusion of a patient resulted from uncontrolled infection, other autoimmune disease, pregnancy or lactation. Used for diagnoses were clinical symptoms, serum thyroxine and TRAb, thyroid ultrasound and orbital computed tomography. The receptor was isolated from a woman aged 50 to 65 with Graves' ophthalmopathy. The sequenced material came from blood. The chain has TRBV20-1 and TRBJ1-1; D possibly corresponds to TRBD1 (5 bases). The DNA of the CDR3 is TGCAGTGCTAGTAGGGACGGGAACACTGAAGCTTTCTTT. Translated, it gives CSASRDGNTEAFF.